These T cell receptor beta chains were read from a single sample in a study of blood T cell repertoires in COVID-19. Sequencing used immunoSEQ multiplex PCR; TCRdb keeps in-frame clones, though not all of them. There are some 250,000 clones in the sample; about 90% occur only once, and around 1.3% lies in the top ten. Input material: PBMCs or T cells enriched from blood (not recorded which). The receptors were sampled from a human donor in a cohort exposed to, infected with or recovered from COVID-19 (not recorded which). The donor label of this sample is uncertain. Each CDR3 is given without its conserved first and last residue. A D gene is named only where the DNA matches it firmly.

NA	TRBV7-2	10	ASSFLGNTIY
TRBD2	TRBV29-1	11	SVDGGAAETQY
NA	TRBV19	11	AANPGPGTEAF
NA	TRBV4-1	13	ASSQEMGHSYEQY
NA	TRBV28	13	ASSSLLQANTEAF
NA	TRBV10-3	11	AIRTERNEKLF
TRBD2	TRBV5-1	14	ASSPGLAGFTDTQY
TRBD1	TRBV7-9	13	ASSAPTGASNEAF
TRBD2	TRBV28	12	ASSPGTSGYEQY
TRBD2	TRBV14	11	ASSQVGGYEQY
TRBD2	TRBV18	16	ASSPRMVAGGPTDTQY
NA	TRBV6-5	14	ASSYPTGDYNSPLH
NA	TRBV4-1	13	ASSLLHQGYSPLH
NA	TRBV6-5	13	ASSDQGWMNTEAF
NA	TRBV5-1	13	ASSLTSASVGEQF
TRBD1	TRBV24-1	14	ATSDPGQGGGNTIY
NA	TRBV24-1	11	ATSERAAYEQY
NA	TRBV4-3	14	ASSQDRWQGINEQF
NA	TRBV5-8	12	ATQRGGLATEAF
NA	TRBV6-2/TRBV6-3	12	ASSSRTVHQPQH
NA	TRBV30	15	AWSAGLFLPYNSPLH
TRBD1	TRBV25-1	11	ASENRGRNEQY
NA	TRBV5-6	17	ASSFGQGGGRISGNTIY
TRBD1	TRBV11-2	13	ASSFGQGAGEKLF
TRBD2	TRBV6-5	13	ASSILTSGSYEQY
NA	TRBV2	12	ASPLQVLGETQY
NA	TRBV7-9	13	ASSLRTAMNTEAF
TRBD1	TRBV5-4	12	ASSKGGQEYEQY
NA	TRBV10-3	10	AIGGNSYEQY
TRBD2	TRBV29-1	14	SVEAFSGGDQETQY
NA	TRBV5-1	13	ASSLFGNNREKLF
NA	TRBV5-1	12	ASSLAAERSPLH
NA	TRBV10-3	13	AISESGPRGDTQY
NA	TRBV7-3	12	ASSPGSSRKEQF
NA	TRBV6-5	12	ASRRQAMNTEAF
NA	TRBV5-1	11	ASNLGLDGEQY
NA	TRBV12-3/TRBV12-4	11	ASRLLGNRGAF
NA	TRBV29-1	19	SVAEMFGQGTRSNGANVLT
NA	TRBV9	13	ASTRSVVSTDTQY
TRBD1	TRBV14	13	ASSRATGGPNTIY
NA	TRBV5-1	13	ASNDGGSSNYGYT
TRBD1	TRBV15	15	ATSRERAGQGFSPLH
TRBD1	TRBV9	15	ASSALTWTGVNSPLH
TRBD1	TRBV5-8	13	ASGMDRVIGDTQY
NA	TRBV5-1	11	ASSLSGIGQAF
NA	TRBV29-1	11	SVVRVALETQY
TRBD2	TRBV5-5	16	ASSSARLAGGNTDTQY
NA	TRBV4-1	11	ASSQVEADTQY
NA	TRBV15	16	ATSRDSNTGEGNQPQH